The 5 T cell receptor beta chains given below trace back to one sample, sequenced in a study of blood T cell repertoires in COVID-19. Measured with immunoSEQ multiplex PCR; TCRdb has only the in-frame clones, and not every one. This sample yields 240,000 or so clones, of which approximately 90% are seen a single time; roughly 0.95% belongs to the top ten. The sequencing input was PBMCs or T cells enriched from blood (not recorded which). These receptors all stem from a man aged 50 to 59 who had been exposed to COVID-19.

The chain carries TRBV12-3 or TRBV12-4 and TRBJ2-4; D unclear. The CDR3 has 12 residues. V lost 7 bases and J lost 1, with 5 bases in between. In DNA form, the CDR3 reads TGTGCCAGCAAGAGTGCCAAAAACATTCAGTACTTC. Protein: CASKSAKNIQYF.

The J gene is TRBJ1-2, the V gene TRBV28, with 9 bases aligning to TRBD1. The CDR3 totals 15 residues. The junction had 10 bases not matched to a gene; V was cut back by 5 bases and J by 6 bases. Germline assignment: CDR1 MDHEN and CDR2 SYDVKM. In DNA, the CDR3 is TGTGCCAGCAGTCGTTTGGGGACAGGGTGGGATGGCTACACCTTC. Translation gives CASSRLGTGWDGYTF.

The chain has TRBV7-3 and TRBJ1-1, with D uncertain. The CDR3 spans 13 residues. V shed 2 bases and J shed 4 bases, with 8 bases lying between them. Germline V gene data show CDR1 as SGHTA and CDR2 as FQGTGA. CDR3 sequence (DNA): TGTGCCAGCAGCTTAGGAGGGCCCACTGAAGCTTTCTTT. It translates to CASSLGGPTEAFF.

This clone was counted once. The chain uses TRBV4-1 and TRBJ2-7, with 11 bases identical to TRBD1. This CDR3 spans 15 amino acids. With 4 bases clipped from V and 2 bases from J, the junction kept 4 bases outside the gene matches. In germline, CDR1 is MGHRA, CDR2 YSYEKL. Here the CDR3 DNA reads TGCGCCAGCAGCCGGGACAGGGGGGATGCCTACGAGCAGTACTTC. This sequence encodes CASSRDRGDAYEQYF.

The rearrangement uses TRBV20-1 and TRBJ2-5; 8 bases line up with TRBD2. CDR3 size: 15 residues. The J segment lost 5 bases and the V segment lost 3 bases, leaving 11 bases of the junction unmatched. The germline CDR1 and CDR2 sequences are DFQATT and SNEGSKA (reference sequence). The CDR3 coding sequence is TGCAGTGCTAGTAGGAGCGGGAGAGGATTGGAGACCCAGTACTTC. Protein product: CSASRSGRGLETQYF.